The rows below give T cell receptor beta chains drawn from one sample of a study of brain metastases from non-small cell lung cancer. Clones were read by immunoSEQ multiplex PCR, and TCRdb kept only the in-frame ones, dropping some. The sample contains 2,000 to 2,500 clones, about 83% of which appear only once. Sequencing input: tumor-adjacent normal tissue. Source of these receptors: a donor at least 40 years old with non-small cell lung cancer. Both conserved end residues are part of each CDR3. D genes are given only for firm matches. Some rows have no size entry. The others give once, few or many, or a class for an expanded clone.

cdr3_nt | cdr3_aa | clone_size | d_call | j_call | v_call
TGTGCCAGCAGCGTGGGTACAGGACAGGGAAACACCATATATTTT | CASSVGTGQGNTIYF | - | - | TRBJ1-3 | TRBV9
TGTGCCTGGAGTGTACGGGGGCTAGAAGAGACCCAGTACTTC | CAWSVRGLEETQYF | - | - | TRBJ2-5 | TRBV30
TGTGCCAGCAGCTTACAAGTGAACACTGAAGCTTTCTTT | CASSLQVNTEAFF | - | - | TRBJ1-1 | TRBV7-2
TGTGCCAGTAGTCAGCAGTGGGACAGGGTAAAGGAACTGTTTTTT | CASSQQWDRVKELFF | - | TRBD1 | TRBJ1-4 | TRBV19
TGCGCCAGCAGCCAATCCCCCGACAACACCGGGGAGCTGTTTTTT | CASSQSPDNTGELFF | - | - | TRBJ2-2 | TRBV4-3
TGTGCCAGCAGGCGAAGCGGGGGCACAGATACGCAGTATTTT | CASRRSGGTDTQYF | - | TRBD2 | TRBJ2-3 | TRBV6-4
TGCGCCAGCAGTCCCCGACAGGGGGATGAAAAACTGTTTTTT | CASSPRQGDEKLFF | few | TRBD1 | TRBJ1-4 | TRBV5-1
TGCGCCAGCAGCTTGCGACAATCCTCTGGGGCCAACGTCCTGACTTTC | CASSLRQSSGANVLTF | - | - | TRBJ2-6 | TRBV5-1
TGTGCCAGCTCAGAGGGCGCCTATGGCTACACCTTC | CASSEGAYGYTF | - | - | TRBJ1-2 | TRBV6-6
TGTGCCAGCAGCCCCGGGACAGGGGGCGCGCGGTATGGCTACACCTTC | CASSPGTGGARYGYTF | - | TRBD1 | TRBJ1-2 | TRBV3-1/TRBV3-2
TGTGCCAGCGAACAGGGGCGGACGAGTACCGGGGAGCTGTTTTTT | CASEQGRTSTGELFF | - | TRBD1 | TRBJ2-2 | TRBV9
TGCAGCGTTGTACGGCTGGCCCTCAATCGGGATGAGCAGTTCTTC | CSVVRLALNRDEQFF | - | - | TRBJ2-1 | TRBV29-1
TGCAGTGCTAGAGGGCAGCCGAAAGCTTTCTTT | CSARGQPKAFF | - | - | TRBJ1-1 | TRBV20-1
TGCACCAGCAGCCCCGCGGGCGGGGGAGGCAATCAGCCCCAGCATTTT | CTSSPAGGGGNQPQHF | - | - | TRBJ1-5 | TRBV1
TGTGCCAGCAGCTTAGTTGCGGCAGGGAGCGGGGAGACCCAGTACTTC | CASSLVAAGSGETQYF | few | - | TRBJ2-5 | TRBV7-9
TGTGCCAGCAGTGAAGTACCCGCTACCAGAGAGACCCAGTACTTC | CASSEVPATRETQYF | once | - | TRBJ2-5 | TRBV6-1
TGTGCCAGCAGTCTACAGGGTAGCATTCAGTACTTC | CASSLQGSIQYF | - | - | TRBJ2-4 | TRBV12-3/TRBV12-4
TGTGCCAGCTCAAGCTCTAGCACAGATACGCAGTATTTT | CASSSSSTDTQYF | - | - | TRBJ2-3 | TRBV18
TGTGCCAGTAGTATAGGACTAGCGGGGTTAGATACGCAGTATTTT | CASSIGLAGLDTQYF | - | TRBD2 | TRBJ2-3 | TRBV19
TGTGCCAGCTCACCACTCCGTTCGCGAGGGGGAACCGGGGAGCTGTTTTTT | CASSPLRSRGGTGELFF | few | - | TRBJ2-2 | TRBV18
TGTGCCAGCAGCCAAGGGACAACCTCGGAAGATGAGCAGTTCTTC | CASSQGTTSEDEQFF | few | - | TRBJ2-1 | TRBV3-1/TRBV3-2
TGTGCCAGCAGGGGACTAGCGGGGGCAGGGGATACGCAGTATTTT | CASRGLAGAGDTQYF | - | TRBD2 | TRBJ2-3 | TRBV2